This T cell receptor beta chain was captured in a study of shared clonotypes between healthy human individuals. Germline V lookup: CDR1 MNHEY, CDR2 SMNVEV (reference sequence). CDR3 length equals 12 residues. The V end was cut by 1 base, the J end by 7 bases, with 2 bases between. At a deep level, the assay was run. Using immunoSEQ multiplex PCR, the repertoire was profiled, and TCRdb retains in-frame clones only, with some absent. The table lists roughly 2,500,000 clones, 93% of them singletons. The sample consisted of naive CD4+ T cells from PBMCs. Indicated subset: CD45RA+ positively selected. The chain is built from TRBV27 and TRBJ1-6; D not certain. This receptor was identified in a young man in good health. Some clones in this sample may be carry-over from other donors' samples. CDR3 protein: CASSLWNSPLHF. As DNA, the CDR3 is TGTGCCAGCAGTTTATGGAATTCACCCCTCCACTTT.